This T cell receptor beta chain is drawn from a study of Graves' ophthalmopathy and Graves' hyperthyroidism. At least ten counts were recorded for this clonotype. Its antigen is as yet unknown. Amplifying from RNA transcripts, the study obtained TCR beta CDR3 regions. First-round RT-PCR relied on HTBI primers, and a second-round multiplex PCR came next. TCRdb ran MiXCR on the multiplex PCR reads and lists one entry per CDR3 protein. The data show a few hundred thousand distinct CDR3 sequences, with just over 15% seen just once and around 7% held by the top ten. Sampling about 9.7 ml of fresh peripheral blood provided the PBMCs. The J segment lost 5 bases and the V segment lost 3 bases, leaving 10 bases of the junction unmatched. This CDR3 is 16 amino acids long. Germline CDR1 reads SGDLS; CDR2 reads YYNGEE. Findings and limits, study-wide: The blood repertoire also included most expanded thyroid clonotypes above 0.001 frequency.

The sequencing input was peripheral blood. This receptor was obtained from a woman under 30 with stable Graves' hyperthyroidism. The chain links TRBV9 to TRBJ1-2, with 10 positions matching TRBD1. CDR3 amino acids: CASSDITGTGEYGYTF. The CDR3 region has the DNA TGTGCCAGCAGCGACATAACCGGGACAGGGGAGTATGGCTACACCTTC.